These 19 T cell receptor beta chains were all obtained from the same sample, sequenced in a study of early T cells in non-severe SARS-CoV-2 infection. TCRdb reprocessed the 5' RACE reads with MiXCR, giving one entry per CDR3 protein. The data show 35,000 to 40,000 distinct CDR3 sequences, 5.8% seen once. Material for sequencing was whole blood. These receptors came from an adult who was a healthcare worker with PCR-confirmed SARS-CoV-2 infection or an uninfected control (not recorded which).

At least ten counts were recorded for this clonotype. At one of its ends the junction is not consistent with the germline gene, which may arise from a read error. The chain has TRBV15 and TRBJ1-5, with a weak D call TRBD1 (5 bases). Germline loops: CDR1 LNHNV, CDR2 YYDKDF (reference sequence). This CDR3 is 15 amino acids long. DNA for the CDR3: TGTGCCACCAGCGGAGAGGGACGGAGCAATCAGCCCCAGCATTTT. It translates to CATSGEGRSNQPQHF.

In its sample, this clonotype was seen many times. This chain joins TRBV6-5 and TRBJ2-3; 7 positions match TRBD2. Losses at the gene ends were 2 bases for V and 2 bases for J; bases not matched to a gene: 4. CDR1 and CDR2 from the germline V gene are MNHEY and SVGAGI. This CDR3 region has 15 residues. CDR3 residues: CASSYGLADTDTQYF. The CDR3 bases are TGTGCCAGCAGTTACGGGCTAGCGGACACAGATACGCAGTATTTT.

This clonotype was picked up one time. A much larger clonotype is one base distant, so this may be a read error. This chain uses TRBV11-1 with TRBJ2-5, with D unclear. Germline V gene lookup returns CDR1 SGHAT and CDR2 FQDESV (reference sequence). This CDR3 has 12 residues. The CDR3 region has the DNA TGTACCAGCAGCTCCAGAGGCGAGACCCAGTACTTC. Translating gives CTSSSRGETQYF.

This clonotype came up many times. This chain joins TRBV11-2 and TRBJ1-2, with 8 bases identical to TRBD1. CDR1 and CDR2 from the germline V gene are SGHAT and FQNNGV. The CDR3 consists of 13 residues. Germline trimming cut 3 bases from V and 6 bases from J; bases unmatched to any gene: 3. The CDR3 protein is CASSLDREDGYTF. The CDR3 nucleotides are TGTGCCAGCAGCTTGGACAGGGAGGATGGCTACACCTTC.

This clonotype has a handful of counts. The CDR3 loop is CASRTSGRTGELFF. DNA for the CDR3: TGTGCCAGCAGGACTAGCGGGAGGACCGGGGAGCTGTTTTTT. The chain joins TRBV6-5 to TRBJ2-2; 13 bases agree with TRBD2. The germline V gene has CDR1 MNHEY and CDR2 SVGAGI. V was clipped by 6 bases and J by 5 bases; unmatched bases: 0. The CDR3 covers 14 residues.

The DNA of the CDR3 is TGTGCCAGCAGCGCGGGGGGAAAGACCCAGTACTTC. This translates into CASSAGGKTQYF. V and J are TRBV11-3 and TRBJ2-5; 8 bases are a match to TRBD2. Germline-derived CDR1 and CDR2 are SGHNT and YENEEA. CDR3 length: 12 residues. V lost 5 bases to trimming and J lost 6 bases; unmatched junction nucleotides: 2.

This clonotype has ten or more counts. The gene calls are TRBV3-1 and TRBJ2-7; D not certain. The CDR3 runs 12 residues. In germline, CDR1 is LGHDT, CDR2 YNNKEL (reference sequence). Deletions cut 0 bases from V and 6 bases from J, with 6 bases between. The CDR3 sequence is CASSQDWVEQYF. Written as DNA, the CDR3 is TGTGCCAGCAGCCAAGATTGGGTCGAGCAGTACTTC.

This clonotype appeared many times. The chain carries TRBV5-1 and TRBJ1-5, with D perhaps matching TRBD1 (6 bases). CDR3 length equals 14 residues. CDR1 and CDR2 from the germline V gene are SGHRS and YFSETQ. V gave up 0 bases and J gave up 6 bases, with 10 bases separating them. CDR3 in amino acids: CASSLGQEGQPQHF. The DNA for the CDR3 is TGCGCCAGCAGCTTGGGACAGGAAGGTCAGCCCCAGCATTTT.

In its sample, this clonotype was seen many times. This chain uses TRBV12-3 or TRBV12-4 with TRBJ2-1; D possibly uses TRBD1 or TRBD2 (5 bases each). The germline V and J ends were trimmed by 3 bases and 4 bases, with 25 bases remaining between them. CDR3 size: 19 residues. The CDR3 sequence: CASSLRVVLTRGGYNEQFF. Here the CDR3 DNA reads TGTGCCAGCAGTTTGCGCGTGGTCCTTACTCGGGGCGGATACAATGAGCAGTTCTTC.

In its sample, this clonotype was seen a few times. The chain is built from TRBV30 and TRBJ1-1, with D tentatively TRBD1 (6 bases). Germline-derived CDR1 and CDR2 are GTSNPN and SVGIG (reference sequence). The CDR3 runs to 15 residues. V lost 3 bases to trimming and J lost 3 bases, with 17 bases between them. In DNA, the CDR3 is TGTGCCTGGAGGGGTTCCAGGGGTCCCCACACTGAAGCTTTCTTT. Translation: CAWRGSRGPHTEAFF.

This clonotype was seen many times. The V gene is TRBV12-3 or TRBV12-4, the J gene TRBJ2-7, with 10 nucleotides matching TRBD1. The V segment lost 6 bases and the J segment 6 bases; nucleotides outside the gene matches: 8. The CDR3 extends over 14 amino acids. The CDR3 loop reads CASRTGTGEGEQYF. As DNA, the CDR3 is TGTGCCAGCAGGACCGGGACAGGGGAGGGCGAGCAGTACTTC.

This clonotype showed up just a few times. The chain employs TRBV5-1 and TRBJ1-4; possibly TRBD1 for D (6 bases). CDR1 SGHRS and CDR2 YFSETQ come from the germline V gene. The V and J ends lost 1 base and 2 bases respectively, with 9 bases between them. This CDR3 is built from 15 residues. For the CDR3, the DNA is TGCGCCAGCAGCTTGCAAGGGGGGACTAATGAAAAACTGTTTTTT. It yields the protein CASSLQGGTNEKLFF.

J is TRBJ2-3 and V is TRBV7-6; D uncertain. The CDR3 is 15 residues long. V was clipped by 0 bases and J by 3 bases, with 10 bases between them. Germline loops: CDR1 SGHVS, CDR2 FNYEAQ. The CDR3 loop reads CASSLAPIPTDTQYF. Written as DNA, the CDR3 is TGTGCCAGCAGCTTAGCGCCGATTCCGACAGATACGCAGTATTTT.

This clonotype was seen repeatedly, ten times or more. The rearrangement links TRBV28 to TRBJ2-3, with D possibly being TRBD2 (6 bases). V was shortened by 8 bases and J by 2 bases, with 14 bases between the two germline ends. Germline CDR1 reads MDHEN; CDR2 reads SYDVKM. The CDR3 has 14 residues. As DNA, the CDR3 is TGTGCCAGCCGGAGGGCAGGGATCACAGATACGCAGTATTTT. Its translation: CASRRAGITDTQYF.

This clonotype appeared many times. The CDR3 loop reads CSVVREGVTQYF. In DNA, the CDR3 is TGCAGCGTTGTGCGGGAGGGCGTGACCCAGTACTTC. The chain is built from TRBV29-1 and TRBJ2-5; 9 bases fit TRBD2. Germline V gene data show CDR1 as SQVTM and CDR2 as ANQGSEA. V was clipped by 4 bases and J by 7 bases; unmatched bases: 4. The CDR3 has 12 residues.

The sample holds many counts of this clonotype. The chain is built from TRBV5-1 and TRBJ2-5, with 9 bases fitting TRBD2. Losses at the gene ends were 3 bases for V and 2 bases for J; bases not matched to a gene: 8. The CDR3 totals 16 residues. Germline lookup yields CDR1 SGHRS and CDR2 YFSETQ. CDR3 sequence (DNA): TGCGCCAGCAGCTCGGGCCCGACTAGCGGACAAGAGACCCAGTACTTC. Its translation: CASSSGPTSGQETQYF.

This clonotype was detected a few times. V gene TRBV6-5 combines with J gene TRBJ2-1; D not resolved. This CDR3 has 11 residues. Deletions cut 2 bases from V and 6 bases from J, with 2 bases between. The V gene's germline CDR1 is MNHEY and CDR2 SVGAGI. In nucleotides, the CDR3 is TGTGCCAGCAGTTACCTCAATGAGCAGTTCTTC. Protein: CASSYLNEQFF.

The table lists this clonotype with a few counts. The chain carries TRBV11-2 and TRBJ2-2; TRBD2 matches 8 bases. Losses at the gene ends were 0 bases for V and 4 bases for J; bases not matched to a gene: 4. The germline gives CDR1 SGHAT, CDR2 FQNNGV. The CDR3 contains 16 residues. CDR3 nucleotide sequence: TGTGCCAGCAGCTTAGATCGGCTAGCGGGCACCGGGGAGCTGTTTTTT. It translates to CASSLDRLAGTGELFF.

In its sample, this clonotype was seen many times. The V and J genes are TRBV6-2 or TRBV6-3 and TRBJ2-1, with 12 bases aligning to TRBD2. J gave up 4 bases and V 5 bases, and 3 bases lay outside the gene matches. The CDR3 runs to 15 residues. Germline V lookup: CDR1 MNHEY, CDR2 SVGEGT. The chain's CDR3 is CASSQTSGGYNEQFF. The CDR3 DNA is TGTGCCAGCAGTCAGACTAGCGGGGGATACAATGAGCAGTTCTTC.